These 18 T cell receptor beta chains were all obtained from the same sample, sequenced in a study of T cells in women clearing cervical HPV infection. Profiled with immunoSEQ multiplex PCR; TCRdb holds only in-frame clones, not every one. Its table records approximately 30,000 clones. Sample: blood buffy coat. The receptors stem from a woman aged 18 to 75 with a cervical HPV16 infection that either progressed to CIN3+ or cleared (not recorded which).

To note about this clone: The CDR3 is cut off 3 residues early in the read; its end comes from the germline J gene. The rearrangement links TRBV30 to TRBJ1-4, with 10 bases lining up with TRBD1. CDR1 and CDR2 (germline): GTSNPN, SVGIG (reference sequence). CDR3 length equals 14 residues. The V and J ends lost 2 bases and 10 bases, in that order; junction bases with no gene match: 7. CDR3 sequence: CAWSKDRGRGKLFF. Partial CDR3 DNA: TGTGCCTGGAGTAAGGACAGGGGGAGGGGAAAA. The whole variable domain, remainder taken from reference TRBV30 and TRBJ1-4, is SQTIHQWPATLVQPVGSPLSLECTVEGTSNPNLYWYRQAAGRGLQLLFYSVGIGQISSEVPQNLSASRPQDRQFILSSKKLLLSDSGFYLCAWSKDRGRGKLFFGSGTQLSVL.

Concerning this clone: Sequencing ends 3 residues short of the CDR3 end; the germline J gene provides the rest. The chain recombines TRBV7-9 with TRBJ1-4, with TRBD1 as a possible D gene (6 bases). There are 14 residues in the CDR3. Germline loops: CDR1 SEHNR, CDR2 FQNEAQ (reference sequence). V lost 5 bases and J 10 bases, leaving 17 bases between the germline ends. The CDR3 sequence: CASSAEIRGAKLFF. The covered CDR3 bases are TGTGCCAGCAGCGCCGAGATCAGGGGTGCAAAA.

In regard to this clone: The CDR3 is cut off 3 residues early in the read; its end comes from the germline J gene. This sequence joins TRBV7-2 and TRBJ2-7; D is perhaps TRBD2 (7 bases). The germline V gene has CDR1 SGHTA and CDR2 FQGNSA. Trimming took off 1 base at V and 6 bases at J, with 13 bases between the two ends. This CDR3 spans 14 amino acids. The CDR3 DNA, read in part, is TGTGCCAGCAGCTTAGAAGGGGGGGGTGCCGAG. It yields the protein CASSLEGGGAE. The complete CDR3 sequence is CASSLEGGGAEQYF.

CDR3 bases read: TGCAGTGCTAGACCCTCGGGGGGGGCCATAGAGACC. The encoded protein is CSARPSGGAIET. The entire CDR3 protein reads CSARPSGGAIETQYF. The chain has TRBV20-1 and TRBJ2-5, with 8 bases matching TRBD2. The read terminates 3 residues before the CDR3 end, so the remaining end is supplied by the germline J gene. Germline values: CDR1 DFQATT, CDR2 SNEGSKA (reference sequence). The V segment lost 2 bases and the J segment 4 bases; nucleotides outside the gene matches: 9. The CDR3 is 15 amino acids.

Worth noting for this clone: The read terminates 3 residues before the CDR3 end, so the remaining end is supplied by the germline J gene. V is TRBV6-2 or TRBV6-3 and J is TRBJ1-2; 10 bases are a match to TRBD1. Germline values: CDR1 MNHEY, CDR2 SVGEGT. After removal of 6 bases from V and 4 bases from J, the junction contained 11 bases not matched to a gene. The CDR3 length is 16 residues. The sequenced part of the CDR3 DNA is TGTGCCAGCAGCTCCCCTCCGGGACAGGGGACCTATGGC. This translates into CASSSPPGQGTYG. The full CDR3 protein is CASSSPPGQGTYGYTF.

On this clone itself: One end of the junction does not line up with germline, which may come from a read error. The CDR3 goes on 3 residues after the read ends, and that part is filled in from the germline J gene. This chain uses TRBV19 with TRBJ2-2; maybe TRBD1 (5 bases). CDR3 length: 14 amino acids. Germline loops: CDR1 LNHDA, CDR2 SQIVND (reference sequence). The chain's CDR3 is CASSIGHDTGELFF. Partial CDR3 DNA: TGTGCCAGTAGTATTGGACACGACACGGGGGAG.

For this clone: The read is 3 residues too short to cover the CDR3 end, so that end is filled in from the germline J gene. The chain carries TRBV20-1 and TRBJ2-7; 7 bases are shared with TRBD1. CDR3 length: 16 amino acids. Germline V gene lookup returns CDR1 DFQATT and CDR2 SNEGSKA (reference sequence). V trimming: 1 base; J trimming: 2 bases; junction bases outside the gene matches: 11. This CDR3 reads CSARVYGQDWTYEQYF. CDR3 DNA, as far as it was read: TGCAGTGCTAGAGTTTACGGACAGGACTGGACCTACGAG.

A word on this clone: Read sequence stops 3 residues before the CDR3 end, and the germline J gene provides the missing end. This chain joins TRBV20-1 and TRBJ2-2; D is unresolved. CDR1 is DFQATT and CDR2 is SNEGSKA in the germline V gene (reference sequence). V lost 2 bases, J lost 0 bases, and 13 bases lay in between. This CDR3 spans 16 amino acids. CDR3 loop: CSARPSGFANTGELFF. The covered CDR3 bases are TGCAGTGCTAGACCTTCGGGTTTCGCGAACACCGGGGAG.

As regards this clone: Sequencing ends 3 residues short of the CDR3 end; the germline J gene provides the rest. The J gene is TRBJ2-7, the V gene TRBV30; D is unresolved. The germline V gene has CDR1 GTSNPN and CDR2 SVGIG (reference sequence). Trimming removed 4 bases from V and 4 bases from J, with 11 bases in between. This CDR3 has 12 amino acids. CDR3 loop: CAWTKGNYEQYF. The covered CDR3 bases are TGTGCCTGGACGAAGGGTAATTACGAG. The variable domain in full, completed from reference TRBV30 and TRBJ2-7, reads SQTIHQWPATLVQPVGSPLSLECTVEGTSNPNLYWYRQAAGRGLQLLFYSVGIGQISSEVPQNLSASRPQDRQFILSSKKLLLSDSGFYLCAWTKGNYEQYFGPGTRLTVT.

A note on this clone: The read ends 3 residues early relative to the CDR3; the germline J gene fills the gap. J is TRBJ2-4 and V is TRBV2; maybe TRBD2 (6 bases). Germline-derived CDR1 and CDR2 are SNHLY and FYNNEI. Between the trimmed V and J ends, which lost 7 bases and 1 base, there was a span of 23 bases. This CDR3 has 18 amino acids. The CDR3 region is CASKPGLQSWGAKNIQYF. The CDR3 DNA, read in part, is TGTGCCAGCAAACCGGGACTGCAATCATGGGGCGCCAAAAACATT. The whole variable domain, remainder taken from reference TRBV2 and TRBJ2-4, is EPEVTQTPSHQVTQMGQEVILRCVPISNHLYFYWYRQILGQKVEFLVSFYNNEISEKSEIFDDQFSVERPDGSNFTLKIRSTKLEDSAMYFCASKPGLQSWGAKNIQYFGAGTRLSVL.

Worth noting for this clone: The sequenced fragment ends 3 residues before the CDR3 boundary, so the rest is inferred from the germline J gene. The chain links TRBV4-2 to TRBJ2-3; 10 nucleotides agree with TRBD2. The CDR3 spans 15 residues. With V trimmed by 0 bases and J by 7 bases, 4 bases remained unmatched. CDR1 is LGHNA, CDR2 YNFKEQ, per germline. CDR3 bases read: TGTGCCAGCAGCCAAGATGGGACTAGCGCATATACG. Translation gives CASSQDGTSAYT. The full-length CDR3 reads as CASSQDGTSAYTQYF.

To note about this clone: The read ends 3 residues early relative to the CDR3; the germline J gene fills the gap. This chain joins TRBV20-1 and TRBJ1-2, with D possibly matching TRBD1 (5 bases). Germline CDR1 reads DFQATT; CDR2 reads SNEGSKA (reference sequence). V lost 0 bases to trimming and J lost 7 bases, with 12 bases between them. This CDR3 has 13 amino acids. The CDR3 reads CSARDGAGIGYTF. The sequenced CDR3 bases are TGCAGTGCTAGAGATGGGGCAGGGATTGGC.

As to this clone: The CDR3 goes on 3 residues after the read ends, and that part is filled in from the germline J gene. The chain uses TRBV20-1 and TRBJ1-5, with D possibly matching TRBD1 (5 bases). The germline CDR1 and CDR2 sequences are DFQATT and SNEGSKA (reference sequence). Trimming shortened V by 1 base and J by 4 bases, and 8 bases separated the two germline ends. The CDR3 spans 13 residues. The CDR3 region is CSARVGGNQPQHF. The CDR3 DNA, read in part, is TGCAGTGCTAGAGTGGGGGGGAATCAGCCC.

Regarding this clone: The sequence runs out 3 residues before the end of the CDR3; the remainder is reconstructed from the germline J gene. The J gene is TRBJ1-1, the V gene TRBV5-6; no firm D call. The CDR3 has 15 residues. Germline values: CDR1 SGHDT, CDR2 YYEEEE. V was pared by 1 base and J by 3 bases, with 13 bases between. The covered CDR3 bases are TGTGCCAGCAGCTTGTCGTGGGCTCTCCACACTGAA. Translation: CASSLSWALHTE. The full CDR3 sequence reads CASSLSWALHTEAFF.

CDR3 residues: CSASIQVKETQYF. The sequenced CDR3 bases are TGCAGTGCTAGCATACAGGTCAAAGAGACC. The chain joins TRBV20-1 to TRBJ2-5; D is perhaps TRBD1 (5 bases). Read sequence stops 3 residues before the CDR3 end, and the germline J gene provides the missing end. Germline loops: CDR1 DFQATT, CDR2 SNEGSKA (reference sequence). The CDR3 has 13 amino acids. V gave up 3 bases and J gave up 3 bases, with 11 bases separating them.

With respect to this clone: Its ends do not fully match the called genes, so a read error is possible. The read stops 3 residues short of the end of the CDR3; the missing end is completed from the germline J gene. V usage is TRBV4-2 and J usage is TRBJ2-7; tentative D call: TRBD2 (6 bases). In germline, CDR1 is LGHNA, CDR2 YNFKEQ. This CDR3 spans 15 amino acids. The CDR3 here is CASIVPGDQYYEQYF. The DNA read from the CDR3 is TGCGCCAGCATCGTCCCGGGGGACCAATACTACGAG.

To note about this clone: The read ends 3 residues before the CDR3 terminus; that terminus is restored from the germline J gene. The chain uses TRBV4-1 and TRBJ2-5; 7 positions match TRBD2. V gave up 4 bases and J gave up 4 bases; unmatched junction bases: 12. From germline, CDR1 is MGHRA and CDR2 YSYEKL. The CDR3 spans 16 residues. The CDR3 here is CASSPIGGGSGETQYF. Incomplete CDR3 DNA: TGCGCCAGCAGCCCGATTGGGGGGGGATCGGGAGAGACC.

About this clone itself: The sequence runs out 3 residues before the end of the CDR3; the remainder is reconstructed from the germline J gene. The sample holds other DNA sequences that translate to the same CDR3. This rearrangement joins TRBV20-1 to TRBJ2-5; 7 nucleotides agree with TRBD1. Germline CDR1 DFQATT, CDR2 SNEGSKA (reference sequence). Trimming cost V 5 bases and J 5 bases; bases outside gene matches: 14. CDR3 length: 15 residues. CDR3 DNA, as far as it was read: TGCAGTGCTGACCCATACAGGGGAGAGGGGGAGACC. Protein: CSADPYRGEGET. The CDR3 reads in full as CSADPYRGEGETQYF.